This T cell receptor beta chain was sequenced during a study of cytomegalovirus exposure and HLA in healthy donors. Study results and limitations: Later on, a genetic analysis was performed. It linked a missense variant in DCLRE1C with V- and J-gene trimming of TCR beta. The authors judged a highly shared variant cluster likely a sequencing artifact. Among immune exposure information, only CMV serostatus was available.

This CDR3 has 15 amino acids. Germline assignment: CDR1 MNHEY and CDR2 SVGAGI. Trimming took off 5 bases at V and 1 base at J, with 14 bases between the two ends. A multiplex PCR was run with 60 Vbeta primers and 13 Jbeta primers. Sequencing used immunoSEQ multiplex PCR; TCRdb keeps in-frame clones, though not all of them. The table includes around 190,000 clones, around 80% detected once. Notes on this clone: Antigen unknown.

The chain has TRBV6-5 and TRBJ1-1, with D tentatively TRBD1 (5 bases). The TCR was taken from a man aged 30 to 45 in good health and CMV-seronegative. The sequencing input was PBMCs. The CDR3 bases are TGTGCCAGCAGTCAACGGACATATAAGAACACTGAAGCTTTCTTT. The encoded protein is CASSQRTYKNTEAFF.